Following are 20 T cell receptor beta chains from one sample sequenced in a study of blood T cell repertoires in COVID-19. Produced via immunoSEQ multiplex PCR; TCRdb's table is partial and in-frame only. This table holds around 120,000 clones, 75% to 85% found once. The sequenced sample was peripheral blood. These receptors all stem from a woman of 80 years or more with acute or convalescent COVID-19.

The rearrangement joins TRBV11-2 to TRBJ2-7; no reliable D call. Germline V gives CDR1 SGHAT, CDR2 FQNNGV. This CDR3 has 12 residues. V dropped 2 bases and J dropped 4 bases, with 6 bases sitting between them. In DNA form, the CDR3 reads TGTGCCAGCAGCTTAACTCGGTACGAGCAGTACTTC. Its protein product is CASSLTRYEQYF. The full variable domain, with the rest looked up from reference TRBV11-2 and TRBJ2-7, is EAGVAQSPRYKIIEKRQSVAFWCNPISGHATLYWYQQILGQGPKLLIQFQNNGVVDDSQLPKDRFSAERLKGVDSTLKIQPAKLEDSAVYLCASSLTRYEQYFGPGTRLTVT.

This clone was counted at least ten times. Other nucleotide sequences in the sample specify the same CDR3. Here the CDR3 reads CASSFGQNYGYTF. In nucleotides, the CDR3 is TGTGCCAGCAGTTTTGGGCAGAACTATGGCTACACCTTC. This sequence joins TRBV27 and TRBJ1-2; D is unclear. The germline gives CDR1 MNHEY, CDR2 SMNVEV (reference sequence). The CDR3 length is 13 residues. The V end lost 3 bases, the J end lost 2 bases, and 7 bases lay between the germline ends.

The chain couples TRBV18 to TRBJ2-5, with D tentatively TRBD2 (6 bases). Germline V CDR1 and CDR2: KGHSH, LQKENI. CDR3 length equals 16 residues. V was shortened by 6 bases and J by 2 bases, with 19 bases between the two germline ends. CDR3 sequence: CASSGGGGDPQETQYF. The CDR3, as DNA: TGTGCCAGCTCGGGAGGAGGAGGGGACCCTCAAGAGACCCAGTACTTC.

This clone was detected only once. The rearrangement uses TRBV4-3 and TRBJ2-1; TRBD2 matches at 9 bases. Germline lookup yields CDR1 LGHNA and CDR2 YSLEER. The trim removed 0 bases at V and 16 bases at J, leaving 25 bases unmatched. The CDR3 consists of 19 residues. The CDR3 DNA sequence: TGCGCCAGCAGCCAAGAAAGGGGGACAAGGCGGGAGGGCCTCACAGTCCGCTTCTTC. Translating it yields CASSQERGTRREGLTVRFF.

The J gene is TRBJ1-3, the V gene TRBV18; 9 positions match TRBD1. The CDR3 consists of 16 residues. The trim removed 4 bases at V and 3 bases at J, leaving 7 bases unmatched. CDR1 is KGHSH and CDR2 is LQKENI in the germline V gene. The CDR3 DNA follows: TGTGCCAGCTCACAACCGGGACAGGGCTTTGGAAACACCATATATTTT. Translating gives CASSQPGQGFGNTIYF.

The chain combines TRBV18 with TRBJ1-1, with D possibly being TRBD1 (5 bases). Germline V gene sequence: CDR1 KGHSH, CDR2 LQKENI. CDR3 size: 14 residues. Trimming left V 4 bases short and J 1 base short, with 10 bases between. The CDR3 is CASSLRGQNTEAFF. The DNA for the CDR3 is TGTGCCAGCTCACTTCGAGGACAGAACACTGAAGCTTTCTTT.

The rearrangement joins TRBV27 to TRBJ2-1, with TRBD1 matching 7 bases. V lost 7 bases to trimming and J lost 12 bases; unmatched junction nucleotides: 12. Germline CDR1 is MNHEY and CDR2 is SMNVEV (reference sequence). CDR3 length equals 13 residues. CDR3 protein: CASNQTPGTAQFF. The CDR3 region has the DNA TGTGCCAGCAACCAAACCCCCGGGACAGCGCAGTTCTTC.

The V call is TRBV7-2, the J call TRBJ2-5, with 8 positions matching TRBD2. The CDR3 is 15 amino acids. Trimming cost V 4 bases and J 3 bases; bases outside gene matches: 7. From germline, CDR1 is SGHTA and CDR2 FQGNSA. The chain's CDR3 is CASSWYAGGEETQYF. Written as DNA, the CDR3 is TGTGCCAGCAGCTGGTACGCGGGGGGAGAAGAGACCCAGTACTTC.

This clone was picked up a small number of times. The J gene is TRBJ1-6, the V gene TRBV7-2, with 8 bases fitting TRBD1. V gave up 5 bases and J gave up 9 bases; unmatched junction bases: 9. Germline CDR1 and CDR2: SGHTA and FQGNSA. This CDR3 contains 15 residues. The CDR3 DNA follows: TGTGCCAGCAGCACAGGACAGGGTCGGACTTCACCCCTCCACTTT. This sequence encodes CASSTGQGRTSPLHF.

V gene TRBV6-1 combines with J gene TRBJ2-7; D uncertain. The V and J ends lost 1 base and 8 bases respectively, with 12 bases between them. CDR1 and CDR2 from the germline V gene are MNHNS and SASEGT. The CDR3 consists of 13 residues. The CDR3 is CASSEGRQSKQYF. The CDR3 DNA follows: TGTGCCAGCAGTGAAGGCAGGCAGTCCAAGCAGTACTTC.

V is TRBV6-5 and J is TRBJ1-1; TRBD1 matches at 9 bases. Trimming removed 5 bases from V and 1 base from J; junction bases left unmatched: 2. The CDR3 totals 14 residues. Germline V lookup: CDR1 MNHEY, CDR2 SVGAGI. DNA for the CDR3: TGTGCCAGCAGTCACAGGGGGCCGAACACTGAAGCTTTCTTT. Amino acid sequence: CASSHRGPNTEAFF.

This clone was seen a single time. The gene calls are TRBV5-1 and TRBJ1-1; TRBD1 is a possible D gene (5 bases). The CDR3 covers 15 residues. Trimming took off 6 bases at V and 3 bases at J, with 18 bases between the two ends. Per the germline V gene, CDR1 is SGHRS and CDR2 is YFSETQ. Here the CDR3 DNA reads TGCGCCAGCACCACCGCGGGGGTCGGGGACACTGAAGCTTTCTTT. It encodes CASTTAGVGDTEAFF. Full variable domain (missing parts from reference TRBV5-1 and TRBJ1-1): KAGVTQTPRYLIKTRGQQVTLSCSPISGHRSVSWYQQTPGQGLQFLFEYFSETQRNKGNFPGRFSGRQFSNSRSEMNVSTLELGDSALYLCASTTAGVGDTEAFFGQGTRLTVV.

The CDR3 sequence: CASSLATGQETQYF. The CDR3 coding sequence is TGTGCCAGCAGCTTAGCGACAGGACAAGAGACCCAGTACTTC. The chain links TRBV7-9 to TRBJ2-5; possible D gene TRBD1, 6 bases. V shed 0 bases and J shed 2 bases, with 7 bases lying between them. From germline, CDR1 is SEHNR and CDR2 FQNEAQ (reference sequence). This CDR3 contains 14 residues.

CDR3 DNA sequence: TGTGCCAGCAGCAAGGAGACAGGGACAAGGGTGAACACTGAAGCTTTCTTT. Translating gives CASSKETGTRVNTEAFF. The V call is TRBV21-1, the J call TRBJ1-1; TRBD1 is taken as the D call from the table, unchecked against the DNA. TRBV21-1 is a pseudogene segment. This CDR3 is 17 amino acids long.

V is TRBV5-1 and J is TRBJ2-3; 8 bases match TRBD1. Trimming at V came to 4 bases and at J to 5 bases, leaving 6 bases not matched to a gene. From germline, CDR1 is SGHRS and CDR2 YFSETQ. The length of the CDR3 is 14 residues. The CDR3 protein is CASSPGQGIDTQYF. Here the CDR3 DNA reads TGCGCCAGCAGCCCCGGACAGGGTATAGATACGCAGTATTTT.

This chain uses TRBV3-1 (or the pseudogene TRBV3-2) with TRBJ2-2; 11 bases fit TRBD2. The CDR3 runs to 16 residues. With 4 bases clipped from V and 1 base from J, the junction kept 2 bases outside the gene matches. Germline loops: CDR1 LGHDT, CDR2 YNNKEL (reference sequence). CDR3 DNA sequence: TGTGCCAGCAGCCCAGGACTAGCGGGGAACACCGGGGAGCTGTTTTTT. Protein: CASSPGLAGNTGELFF.

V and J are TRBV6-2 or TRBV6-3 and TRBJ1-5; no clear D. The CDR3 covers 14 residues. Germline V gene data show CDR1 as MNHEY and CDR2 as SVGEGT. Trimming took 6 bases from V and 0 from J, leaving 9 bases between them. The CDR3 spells CASSPTASNQPQHF. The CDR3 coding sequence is TGTGCCAGCAGCCCCACAGCTAGCAATCAGCCCCAGCATTTT.

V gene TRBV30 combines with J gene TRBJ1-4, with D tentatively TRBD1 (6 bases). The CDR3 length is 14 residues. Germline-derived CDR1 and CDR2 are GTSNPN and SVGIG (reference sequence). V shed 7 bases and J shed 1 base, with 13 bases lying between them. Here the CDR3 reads CASRGGETNEKLFF. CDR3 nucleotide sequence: TGTGCCTCGAGGGGGGGAGAAACTAATGAAAAACTGTTTTTT.

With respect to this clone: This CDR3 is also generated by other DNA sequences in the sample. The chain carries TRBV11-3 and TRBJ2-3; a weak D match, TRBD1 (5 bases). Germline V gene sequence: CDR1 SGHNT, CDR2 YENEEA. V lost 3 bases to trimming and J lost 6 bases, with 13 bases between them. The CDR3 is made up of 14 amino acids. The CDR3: CASSLGRGSDTQYF. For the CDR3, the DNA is TGTGCCAGCAGCTTGGGAAGGGGCTCCGATACGCAGTATTTT.

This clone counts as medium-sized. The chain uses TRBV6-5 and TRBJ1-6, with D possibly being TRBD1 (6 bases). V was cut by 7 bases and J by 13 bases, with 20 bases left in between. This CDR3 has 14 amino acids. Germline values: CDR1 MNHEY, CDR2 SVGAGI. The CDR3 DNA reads TGTGCCAGCACCCCGGGACATGCCGAAGGGCCCCTCCACTTT. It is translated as CASTPGHAEGPLHF.